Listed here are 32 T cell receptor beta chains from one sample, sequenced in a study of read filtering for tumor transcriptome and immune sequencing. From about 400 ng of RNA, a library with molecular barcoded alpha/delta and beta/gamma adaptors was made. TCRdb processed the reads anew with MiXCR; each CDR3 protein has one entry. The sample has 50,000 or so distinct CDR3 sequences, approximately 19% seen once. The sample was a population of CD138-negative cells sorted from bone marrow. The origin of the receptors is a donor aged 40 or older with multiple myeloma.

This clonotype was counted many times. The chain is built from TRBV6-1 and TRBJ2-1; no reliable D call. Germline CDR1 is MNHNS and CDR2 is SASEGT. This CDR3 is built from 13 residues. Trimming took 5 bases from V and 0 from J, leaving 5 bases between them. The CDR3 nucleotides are TGTGCCAGCAGTACCAACTCCTACAATGAGCAGTTCTTC. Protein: CASSTNSYNEQFF.

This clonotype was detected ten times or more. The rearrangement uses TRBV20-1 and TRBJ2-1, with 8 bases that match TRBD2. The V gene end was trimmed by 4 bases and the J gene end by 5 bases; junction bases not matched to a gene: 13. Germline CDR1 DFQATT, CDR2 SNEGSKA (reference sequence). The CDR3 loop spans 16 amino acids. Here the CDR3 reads CSAKPLLAGINNEQFF. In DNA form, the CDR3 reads TGCAGTGCTAAGCCCCTCCTAGCGGGTATTAACAATGAGCAGTTCTTC.

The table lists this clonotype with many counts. The CDR3 DNA sequence: TGTGCCAGTAGCCAAATCCAGGGAGTTGAGCAGTTCTTC. This gives the protein CASSQIQGVEQFF. The V call is TRBV19, the J call TRBJ2-1, with D perhaps being TRBD1 or TRBD2 (5 bases each). The V gene's germline CDR1 is LNHDA and CDR2 SQIVND (reference sequence). The CDR3 runs 13 residues. V lost 6 bases and J 9 bases, leaving 15 bases between the germline ends. The entire variable domain, with the rest obtained from reference TRBV19 and TRBJ2-1, is as follows: DGGITQSPKYLFRKEGQNVTLSCEQNLNHDAMYWYRQDPGQGLRLIYYSQIVNDFQKGDIAEGYSVSREKKESFPLTVTSAQKNPTAFYLCASSQIQGVEQFFGPGTRLTVL.

CDR3 in DNA: TGTGCCAGTAGTCCGCAGGGGCCTCACAATCAGCCCCAGCATTTT. Its translation is CASSPQGPHNQPQHF. The chain employs TRBV19 and TRBJ1-5; perhaps TRBD1 as D (6 bases). Germline CDR1 and CDR2: LNHDA and SQIVND (reference sequence). The CDR3 has 15 amino acids. The V end was cut by 5 bases, the J end by 3 bases, with 14 bases between.

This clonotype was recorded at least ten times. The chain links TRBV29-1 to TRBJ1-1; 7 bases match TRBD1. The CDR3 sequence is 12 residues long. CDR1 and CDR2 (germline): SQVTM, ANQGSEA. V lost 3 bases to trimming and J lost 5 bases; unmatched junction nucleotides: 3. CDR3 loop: CSVDRGQTEAFF. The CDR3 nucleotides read TGCAGCGTTGACCGGGGACAGACTGAAGCTTTCTTT.

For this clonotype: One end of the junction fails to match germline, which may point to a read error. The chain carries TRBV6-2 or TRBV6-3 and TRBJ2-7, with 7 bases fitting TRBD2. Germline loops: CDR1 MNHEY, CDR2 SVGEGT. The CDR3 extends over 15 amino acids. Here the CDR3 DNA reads TGTGCCGGCAGCCAAACGGGACTAACGGACTACGAGCAGTACTTC. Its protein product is CAGSQTGLTDYEQYF.

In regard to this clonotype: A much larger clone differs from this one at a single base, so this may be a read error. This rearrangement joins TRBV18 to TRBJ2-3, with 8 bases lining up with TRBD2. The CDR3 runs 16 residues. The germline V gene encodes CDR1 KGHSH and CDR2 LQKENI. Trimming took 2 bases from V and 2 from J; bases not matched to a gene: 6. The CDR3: CASSPGTRVTTDTQYF. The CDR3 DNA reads TGTGCCAGCTCACCAGGGACTAGAGTTACCACAGATACGCAGTATTTT. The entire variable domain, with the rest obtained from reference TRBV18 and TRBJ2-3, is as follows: NAGVMQNPRHLVRRRGQEARLRCSPMKGHSHVYWYRQLPEEGLKFMVYLQKENIIDESGMPKERFSAEFPKEGPSILRIQQVVRGDSAAYFCASSPGTRVTTDTQYFGPGTRLTVL.

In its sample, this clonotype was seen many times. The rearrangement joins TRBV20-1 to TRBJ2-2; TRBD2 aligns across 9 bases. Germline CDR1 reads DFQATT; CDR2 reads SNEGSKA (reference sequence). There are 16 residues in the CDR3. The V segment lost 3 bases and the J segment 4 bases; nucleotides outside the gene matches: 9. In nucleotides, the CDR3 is TGCAGTGCTAGGGTTAGCGGGAGAGGCGGCACCGGGGAGCTGTTTTTT. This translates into CSARVSGRGGTGELFF.

Here the CDR3 reads CASSEYTGGNQPQHF. The CDR3 nucleotides are TGTGCCAGCAGTGAATATACAGGGGGCAATCAGCCCCAGCATTTT. This sequence joins TRBV6-1 and TRBJ1-5, with TRBD1 matching over 7 bases. The ends lost 2 bases at V and 2 bases at J; junction bases unmatched: 3. The CDR3 runs to 15 residues. CDR1 is MNHNS, CDR2 SASEGT, per germline.

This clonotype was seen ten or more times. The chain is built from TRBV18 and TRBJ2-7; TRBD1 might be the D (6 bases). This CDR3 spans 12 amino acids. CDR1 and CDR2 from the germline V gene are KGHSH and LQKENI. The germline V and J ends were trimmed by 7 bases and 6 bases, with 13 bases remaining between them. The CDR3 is CASFTPGVEQYF. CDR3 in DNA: TGTGCCAGCTTCACCCCAGGGGTCGAGCAGTACTTC.

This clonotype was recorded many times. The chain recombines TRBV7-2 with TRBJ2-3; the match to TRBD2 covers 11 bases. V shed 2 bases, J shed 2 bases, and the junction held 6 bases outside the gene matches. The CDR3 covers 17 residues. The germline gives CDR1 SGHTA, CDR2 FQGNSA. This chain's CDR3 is CASSLSRSGRATDTQYF. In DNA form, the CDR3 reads TGTGCCAGCAGCTTATCCCGTAGCGGGAGGGCCACAGATACGCAGTATTTT.

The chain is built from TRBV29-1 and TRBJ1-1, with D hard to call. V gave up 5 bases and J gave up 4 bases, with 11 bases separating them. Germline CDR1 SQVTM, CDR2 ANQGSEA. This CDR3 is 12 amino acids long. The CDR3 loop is CSVTHLRTEAFF. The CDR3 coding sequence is TGCAGCGTTACTCATTTACGCACTGAAGCTTTCTTT.

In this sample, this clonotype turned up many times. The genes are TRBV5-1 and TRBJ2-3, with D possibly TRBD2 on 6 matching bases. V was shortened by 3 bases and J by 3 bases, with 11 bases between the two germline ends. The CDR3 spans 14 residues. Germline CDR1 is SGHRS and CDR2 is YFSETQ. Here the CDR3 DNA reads TGCGCCAGCAGCTCGGCTAGCGCGACAGATACGCAGTATTTT. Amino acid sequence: CASSSASATDTQYF.

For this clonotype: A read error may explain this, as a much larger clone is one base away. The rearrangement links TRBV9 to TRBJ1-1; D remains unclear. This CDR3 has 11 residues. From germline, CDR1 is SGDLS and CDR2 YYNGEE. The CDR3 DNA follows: TGTGCCAGCAGCGTAGTATCTGAAGCTTACTTT. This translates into CASSVVSEAYF.

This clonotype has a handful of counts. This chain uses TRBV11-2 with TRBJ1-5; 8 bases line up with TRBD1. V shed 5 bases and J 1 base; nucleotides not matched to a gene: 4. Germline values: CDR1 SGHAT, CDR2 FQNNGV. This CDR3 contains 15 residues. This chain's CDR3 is CASSKDRVSNQPQHF. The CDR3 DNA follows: TGTGCCAGCAGCAAGGACAGGGTGAGCAATCAGCCCCAGCATTTT. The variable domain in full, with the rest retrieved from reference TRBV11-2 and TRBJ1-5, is EAGVAQSPRYKIIEKRQSVAFWCNPISGHATLYWYQQILGQGPKLLIQFQNNGVVDDSQLPKDRFSAERLKGVDSTLKIQPAKLEDSAVYLCASSKDRVSNQPQHFGDGTRLSIL.

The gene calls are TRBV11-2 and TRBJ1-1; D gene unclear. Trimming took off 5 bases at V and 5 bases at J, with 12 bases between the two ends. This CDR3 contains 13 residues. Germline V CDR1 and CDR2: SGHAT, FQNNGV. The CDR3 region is CASSRTVKTEAFF. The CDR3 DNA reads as TGTGCCAGCAGCCGAACCGTAAAAACTGAAGCTTTCTTT.

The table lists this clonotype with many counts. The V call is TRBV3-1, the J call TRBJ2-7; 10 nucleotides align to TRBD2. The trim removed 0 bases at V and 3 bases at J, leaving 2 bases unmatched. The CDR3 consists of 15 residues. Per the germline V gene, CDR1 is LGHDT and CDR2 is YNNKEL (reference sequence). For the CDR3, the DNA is TGTGCCAGCAGCCAAGAGCCTAGCGGGGGCTACGAGCAGTACTTC. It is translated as CASSQEPSGGYEQYF.

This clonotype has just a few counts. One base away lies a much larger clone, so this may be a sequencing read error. CDR3 region: CGSSPLYSQETQYF. The CDR3 DNA sequence: TGTGGCAGCAGTCCCCTGTACAGCCAAGAGACCCAGTACTTC. The chain has TRBV12-3 or TRBV12-4 and TRBJ2-5; D ambiguous. CDR3 length: 14 amino acids.

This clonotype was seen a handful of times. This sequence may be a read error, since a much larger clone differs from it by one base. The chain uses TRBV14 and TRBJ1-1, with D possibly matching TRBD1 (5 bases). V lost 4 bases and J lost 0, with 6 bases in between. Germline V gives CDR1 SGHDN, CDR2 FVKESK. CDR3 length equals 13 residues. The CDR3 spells CASSRQMNTEAFF. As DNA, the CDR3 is TGTGCCAGCAGCCGACAGATGAACACTGAAGCTTTCTTT.

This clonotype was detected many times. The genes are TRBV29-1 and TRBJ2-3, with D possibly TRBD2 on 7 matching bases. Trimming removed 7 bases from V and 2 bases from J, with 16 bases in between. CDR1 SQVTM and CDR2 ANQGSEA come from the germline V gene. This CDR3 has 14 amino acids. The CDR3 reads CSGRRGPPTDTQYF. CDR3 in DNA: TGCAGCGGCCGGCGGGGGCCCCCCACAGATACGCAGTATTTT.

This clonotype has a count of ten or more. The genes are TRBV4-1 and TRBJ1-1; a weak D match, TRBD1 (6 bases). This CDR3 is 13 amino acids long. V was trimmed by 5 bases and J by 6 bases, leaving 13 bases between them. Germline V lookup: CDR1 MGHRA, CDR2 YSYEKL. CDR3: CASSYRVGAEAFF. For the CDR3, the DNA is TGCGCCAGCAGCTACAGGGTAGGAGCTGAAGCTTTCTTT.

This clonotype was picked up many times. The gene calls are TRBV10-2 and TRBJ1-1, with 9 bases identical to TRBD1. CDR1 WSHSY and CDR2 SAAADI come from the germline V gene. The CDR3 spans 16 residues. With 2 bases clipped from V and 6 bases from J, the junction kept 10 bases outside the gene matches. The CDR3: CASSETTGGWSAEAFF. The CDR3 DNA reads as TGCGCCAGCAGTGAGACTACAGGGGGCTGGAGTGCTGAAGCTTTCTTT.

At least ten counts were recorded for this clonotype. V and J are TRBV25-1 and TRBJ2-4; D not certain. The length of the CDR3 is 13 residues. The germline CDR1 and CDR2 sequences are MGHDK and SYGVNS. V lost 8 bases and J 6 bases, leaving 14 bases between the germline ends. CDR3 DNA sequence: TGTGCCAGCGCAATTTTCAGTGGAAACATTCAGTACTTC. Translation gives CASAIFSGNIQYF.

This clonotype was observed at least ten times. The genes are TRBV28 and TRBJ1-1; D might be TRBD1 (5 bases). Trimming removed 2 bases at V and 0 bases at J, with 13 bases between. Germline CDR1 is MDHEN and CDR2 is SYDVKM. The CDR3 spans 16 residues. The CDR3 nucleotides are TGTGCCAGCAGTTTAGGGGACGCAAGAATGAACACTGAAGCTTTCTTT. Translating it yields CASSLGDARMNTEAFF. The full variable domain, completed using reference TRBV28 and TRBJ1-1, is DVKVTQSSRYLVKRTGEKVFLECVQDMDHENMFWYRQDPGLGLRLIYFSYDVKMKEKGDIPEGYSVSREKKERFSLILESASTNQTSMYLCASSLGDARMNTEAFFGQGTRLTVV.

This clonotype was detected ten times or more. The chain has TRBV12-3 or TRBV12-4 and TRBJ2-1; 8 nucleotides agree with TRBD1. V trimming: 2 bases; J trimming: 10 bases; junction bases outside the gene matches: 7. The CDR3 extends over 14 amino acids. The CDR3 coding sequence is TGTGCCAGCAGTTTATCAGGGGGCCGGGAAGAGCAGTTCTTC. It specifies CASSLSGGREEQFF.

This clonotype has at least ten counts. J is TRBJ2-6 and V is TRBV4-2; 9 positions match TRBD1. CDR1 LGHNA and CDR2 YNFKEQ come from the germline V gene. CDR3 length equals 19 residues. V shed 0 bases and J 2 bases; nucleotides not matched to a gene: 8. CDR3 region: CASSQDKRQGGTGANVLTF. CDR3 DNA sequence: TGTGCCAGCAGCCAAGATAAAAGACAGGGGGGTACTGGGGCCAACGTCCTGACTTTC.

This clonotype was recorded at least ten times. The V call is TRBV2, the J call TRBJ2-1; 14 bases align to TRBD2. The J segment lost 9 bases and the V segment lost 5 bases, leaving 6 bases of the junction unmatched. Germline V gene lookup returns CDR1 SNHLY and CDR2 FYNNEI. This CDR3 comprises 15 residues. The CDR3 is CASSPGTSGRSEQFF. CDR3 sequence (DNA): TGTGCCAGCAGTCCCGGGACTAGCGGGAGAAGTGAGCAGTTCTTC.

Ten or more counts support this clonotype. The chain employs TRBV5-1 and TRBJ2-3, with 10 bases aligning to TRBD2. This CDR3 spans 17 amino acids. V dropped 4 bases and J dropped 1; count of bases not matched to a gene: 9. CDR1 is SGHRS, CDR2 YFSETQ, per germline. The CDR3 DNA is TGCGCCAGCAGCAACGGCGGACTAGCGGACGGCACAGATACGCAGTATTTT. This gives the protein CASSNGGLADGTDTQYF.

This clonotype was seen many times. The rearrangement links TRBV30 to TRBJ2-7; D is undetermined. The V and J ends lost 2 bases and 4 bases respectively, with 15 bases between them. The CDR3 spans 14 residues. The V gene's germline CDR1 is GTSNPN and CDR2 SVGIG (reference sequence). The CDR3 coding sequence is TGTGCCTGGAGTCGCCCCCGCCCTGGATACGAGCAGTACTTC. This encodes CAWSRPRPGYEQYF.

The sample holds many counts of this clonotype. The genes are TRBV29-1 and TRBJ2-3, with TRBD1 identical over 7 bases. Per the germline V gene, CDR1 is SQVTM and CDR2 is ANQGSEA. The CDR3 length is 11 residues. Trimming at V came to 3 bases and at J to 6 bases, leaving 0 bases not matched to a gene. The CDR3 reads CSVDRGDTQYF. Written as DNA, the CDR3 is TGCAGCGTTGACAGGGGGGATACGCAGTATTTT.

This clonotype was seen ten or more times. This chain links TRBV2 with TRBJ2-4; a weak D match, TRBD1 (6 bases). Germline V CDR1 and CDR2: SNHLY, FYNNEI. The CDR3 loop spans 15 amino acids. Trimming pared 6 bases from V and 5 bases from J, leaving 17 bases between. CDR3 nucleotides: TGTGCCAGCAGCCACGTCAGGGGCGTCGAAAACATTCAGTACTTC. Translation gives CASSHVRGVENIQYF.

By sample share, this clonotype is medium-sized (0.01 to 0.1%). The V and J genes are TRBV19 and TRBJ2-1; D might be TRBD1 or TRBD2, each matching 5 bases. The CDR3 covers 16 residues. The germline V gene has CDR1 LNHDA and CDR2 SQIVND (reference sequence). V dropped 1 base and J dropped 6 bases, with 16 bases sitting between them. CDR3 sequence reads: CASSIVYPMRGNEQFF. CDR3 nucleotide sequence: TGTGCCAGTAGTATAGTGTATCCAATGAGGGGCAATGAGCAGTTCTTC.